This T cell receptor (beta chain) originates from a study of T cells after yellow fever vaccination. About the study: SMART-Seq v4 Ultra Low Input served to prepare low-cell-number fractions.

General study results and limits: The bulk population could contribute abundant contaminating clonotypes to FACS-sorted repertoires.

The V gene's germline CDR1 is SGHNT and CDR2 YYREEE (reference sequence). The CDR3 sequence is 15 residues long. V was pared by 3 bases and J by 9 bases, with 5 bases of the junction left unmatched. Using its own MiXCR run on the 5' RACE reads, TCRdb lists one record per CDR3 protein. The repertoire has roughly 120,000 distinct CDR3 sequences, about 6.8% of them found once; the top ten carry 2.5% to 3%. This clonotype came up many times. Its antigen is undetermined. The input for sequencing was CD4+ T cells sorted from PBMCs, taken roughly 46 days after the first yellow fever vaccination. This chain links TRBV5-4 with TRBJ2-2; 13 bases are a match to TRBD2. The TCR was taken from a man aged 18 to 30 who received the YFV17D yellow fever vaccine. The CDR3 sequence: CASSSRLAGGRELFF. CDR3 DNA sequence: TGTGCCAGCAGCTCAAGACTAGCGGGGGGACGGGAGCTGTTTTTT.